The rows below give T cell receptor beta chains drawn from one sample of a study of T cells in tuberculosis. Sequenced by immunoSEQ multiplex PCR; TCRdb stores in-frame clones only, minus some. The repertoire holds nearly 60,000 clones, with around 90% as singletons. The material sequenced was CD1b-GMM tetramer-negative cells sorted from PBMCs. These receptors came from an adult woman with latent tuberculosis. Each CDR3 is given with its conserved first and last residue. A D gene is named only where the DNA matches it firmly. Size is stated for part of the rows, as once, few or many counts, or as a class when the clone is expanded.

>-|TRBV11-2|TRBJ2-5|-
CASSLGLYPTGETQYF
TGTGCCAGCAGCTTAGGCCTATATCCCACCGGGGAGACCCAGTACTTC
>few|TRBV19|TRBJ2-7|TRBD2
CASNLLGGRSEQYF
TGTGCCAGTAACCTACTGGGAGGGAGGTCCGAGCAGTACTTC
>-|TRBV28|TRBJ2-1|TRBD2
CASKPMASGKREQFF
TGTGCCAGCAAACCTATGGCTAGCGGGAAACGGGAGCAGTTCTTC
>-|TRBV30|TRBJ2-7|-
CAWSVLGGHYEQYF
TGTGCCTGGAGTGTACTGGGCGGGCACTACGAGCAGTACTTC
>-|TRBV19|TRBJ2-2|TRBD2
CASTGLALTGELFF
TGTGCCAGTACGGGACTAGCGCTCACCGGGGAGCTGTTTTTT
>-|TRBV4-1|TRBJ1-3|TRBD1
CASSPQGARNTIYF
TGCGCCAGCAGTCCCCAGGGGGCGAGAAACACCATATATTTT
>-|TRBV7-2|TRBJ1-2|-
CASSLLGGRGEDGYTF
TGTGCCAGCAGCTTACTCGGGGGGCGGGGAGAGGATGGCTACACCTTC
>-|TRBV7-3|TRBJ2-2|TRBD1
CASSRIPGQGLPGELFF
TGTGCCAGCAGCCGCATCCCGGGACAGGGCCTCCCGGGGGAGCTGTTTTTT
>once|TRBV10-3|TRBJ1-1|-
CAISEVGEAFF
TGTGCCATCAGTGAAGTGGGCGAAGCTTTCTTT
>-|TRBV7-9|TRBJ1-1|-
CASSPLSYRVNTEAFF
TGTGCCAGCAGCCCTCTTTCGTACAGGGTGAACACTGAAGCTTTCTTT
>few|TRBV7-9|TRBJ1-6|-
CASSGTGTEDSPLHF
TGTGCCAGCAGCGGGACCGGGACTGAAGATTCACCCCTCCACTTT
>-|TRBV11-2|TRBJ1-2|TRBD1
CASSPLGGQFYGYTF
TGTGCCAGCAGCCCACTTGGGGGACAGTTCTATGGCTACACCTTC
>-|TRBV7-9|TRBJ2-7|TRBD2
CASSLGSRLAGNEQYF
TGTGCCAGCAGCTTAGGGTCCCGGCTAGCGGGAAACGAGCAGTACTTC
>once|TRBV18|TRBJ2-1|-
CASSPVPRELRDEQFF
TGTGCCAGCTCTCCAGTACCCCGGGAGTTACGGGATGAGCAGTTCTTC
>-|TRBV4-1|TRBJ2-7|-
CASSQDNRVLGSYEQYF
TGCGCCAGCAGCCAAGATAACAGGGTACTAGGGTCCTACGAGCAGTACTTC
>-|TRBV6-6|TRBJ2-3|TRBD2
CASSRDYTDTQYF
TGTGCCAGCAGCCGGGACTACACAGATACGCAGTATTTT
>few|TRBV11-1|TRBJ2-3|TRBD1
CASSSGQGDTDTQYF
TGTGCCAGCAGCTCGGGACAGGGGGACACAGATACGCAGTATTTT
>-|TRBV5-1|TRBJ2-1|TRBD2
CASSLTSGGAEQFF
TGCGCCAGCAGCTTGACTAGCGGGGGGGCTGAGCAGTTCTTC
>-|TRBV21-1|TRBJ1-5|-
CASSKFAIEGHRTNYSNQPQHF
TGTGCCAGCAGCAAATTTGCGATTGAAGGACATAGGACGAACTATAGCAATCAGCCCCAGCATTTT
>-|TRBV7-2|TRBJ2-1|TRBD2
CASSYRVGSGVYNEQFF
TGTGCCAGCAGCTACCGCGTGGGTAGCGGGGTCTACAATGAGCAGTTCTTC
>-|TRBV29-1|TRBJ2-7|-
CSVESQGHEQYF
TGCAGCGTTGAGTCCCAGGGCCACGAGCAGTACTTC
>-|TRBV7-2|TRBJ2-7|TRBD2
CASSAPPGLAGAYSYEQYF
TGTGCCAGCAGCGCGCCACCGGGACTAGCGGGGGCCTACTCCTACGAGCAGTACTTC
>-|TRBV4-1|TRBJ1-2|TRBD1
CASSQAGGGYGYTF
TGCGCCAGCAGCCAAGCAGGGGGCGGCTATGGCTACACCTTC
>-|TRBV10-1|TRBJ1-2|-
CASSEGANYGYTF
TGCGCCAGCAGTGAGGGGGCCAACTATGGCTACACCTTC
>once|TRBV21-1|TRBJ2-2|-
CASVVEGSGELFF
TGTGCCAGCGTCGTGGAGGGATCCGGGGAGCTGTTTTTT
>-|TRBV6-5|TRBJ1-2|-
CASSYFSQNSDGYTF
TGTGCCAGCAGTTACTTCTCCCAGAACAGTGACGGCTACACCTTC
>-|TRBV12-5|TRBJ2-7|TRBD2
CASGWGRGTSGGYYEQYF
TGTGCTAGTGGTTGGGGGCGTGGGACTAGTGGAGGATACTACGAGCAGTACTTC
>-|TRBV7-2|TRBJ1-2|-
CASSLSGRGSGYTF
TGTGCCAGCAGCTTATCGGGCAGGGGCTCGGGCTACACCTTC
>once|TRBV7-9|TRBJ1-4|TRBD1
CASSDRAYEKLFF
TGTGCCAGCAGCGACAGGGCCTATGAAAAACTGTTTTTT
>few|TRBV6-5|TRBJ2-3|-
CASSWGDSTDTQYF
TGTGCCAGCAGTTGGGGGGATAGCACAGATACGCAGTATTTT
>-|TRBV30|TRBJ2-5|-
CAWSVQAGAQETQYF
TGTGCCTGGAGTGTACAAGCAGGGGCCCAAGAGACCCAGTACTTC
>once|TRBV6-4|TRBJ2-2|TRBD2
CASSDGASGGGELFF
TGTGCCAGCAGTGACGGAGCTAGCGGGGGCGGGGAGCTGTTTTTT
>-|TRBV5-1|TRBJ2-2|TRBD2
CASSILAGANTGELFF
TGCGCCAGCAGCATTCTAGCGGGGGCAAACACCGGGGAGCTGTTTTTT